This entry lists 8 T cell receptor beta chains sequenced from one sample in a study of T cell changes during pregnancy in multiple sclerosis. Sequencing was performed with immunoSEQ multiplex PCR; in TCRdb, only in-frame clones are kept and a portion is missing. Of approximately 51,000 clones listed, 93% are singletons. The sample in question was peripheral blood, obtained in the second trimester of pregnancy. The receptors here all came from a female donor with multiple sclerosis, enrolled in a pregnancy study.

The CDR3: CAWSVRGRLAVTEAFF. The CDR3 region has the DNA TGTGCCTGGAGTGTAAGGGGGCGCTTGGCTGTCACTGAAGCTTTCTTT. The J gene is TRBJ1-1, the V gene TRBV30, with 7 bases identical to TRBD1. The germline gives CDR1 GTSNPN, CDR2 SVGIG (reference sequence). Germline trimming cut 0 bases from V and 4 bases from J; bases unmatched to any gene: 11. The CDR3 totals 16 residues.

The CDR3 region has the DNA TGTGCCAGCAGCCAAGGCAGGAACACTGAAGCTTTCTTT. Its translation: CASSQGRNTEAFF. V usage is TRBV14 and J usage is TRBJ1-1; D unresolved. CDR3 length: 13 residues. Germline CDR1 is SGHDN and CDR2 is FVKESK. V was shortened by 1 base and J by 1 base, with 4 bases between the two germline ends.

The chain couples TRBV6-1 to TRBJ2-5; a possible D gene is TRBD1 (5 bases). Germline CDR1 reads MNHNS; CDR2 reads SASEGT. CDR3 size: 12 residues. With 7 bases removed from V and 3 bases from J, the gap between germline ends came to 9 bases. This chain's CDR3 is CASTKGEETQYF. The CDR3 bases are TGTGCCAGCACAAAAGGGGAAGAGACCCAGTACTTC.

V gene TRBV6-6 combines with J gene TRBJ2-5, with TRBD2 matching 11 bases. This CDR3 spans 16 amino acids. Trimming removed 0 bases from V and 5 bases from J; junction bases left unmatched: 5. CDR1 MNHNY and CDR2 SVGAGI come from the germline V gene (reference sequence). The CDR3 DNA follows: TGTGCCAGCAGTTACTCACTAGCGGGAGATTTGGAGACCCAGTACTTC. The encoded protein is CASSYSLAGDLETQYF.

The CDR3 spells CASSPQLVGGRYGYTF. The CDR3 DNA follows: TGTGCCAGCAGCCCCCAATTAGTGGGGGGGAGGTATGGCTACACCTTC. The chain uses TRBV11-2 and TRBJ1-2; TRBD1 might be the D (5 bases). Germline V lookup: CDR1 SGHAT, CDR2 FQNNGV. Trimming removed 5 bases at V and 5 bases at J, with 21 bases between. The CDR3 is 16 residues long.

The V call is TRBV12-5, the J call TRBJ2-7; 9 nucleotides agree with TRBD1. This CDR3 contains 16 residues. CDR1 and CDR2 from the germline V gene are LGHNT and FRNRAP. J lost 5 bases, V lost 0 bases, and 8 bases had no gene match. As DNA, the CDR3 is TGTGCTAGTGGTTTGGTAAGGGGGACAGGGTCCAACGAGCAGTACTTC. Translating gives CASGLVRGTGSNEQYF.

J is TRBJ2-3 and V is TRBV14, with D hard to call. The CDR3 covers 12 residues. Germline loops: CDR1 SGHDN, CDR2 FVKESK. The ends were cut back, 4 bases at V and 3 bases at J, with 5 bases in the middle. Written as DNA, the CDR3 is TGTGCCAGCAGCCCACAGACAGATACGCAGTATTTT. Its translation: CASSPQTDTQYF.

The gene calls are TRBV2 and TRBJ2-3, with D perhaps TRBD2 (6 bases). The V gene's germline CDR1 is SNHLY and CDR2 FYNNEI. The CDR3 extends over 13 amino acids. The CDR3 reads CARTGAGTDTQYF. The CDR3 DNA reads TGTGCGCGGACGGGAGCTGGCACAGATACGCAGTATTTT.